Below, 4 T cell receptor beta chains from the same sample are listed, as sequenced in a study of T cell responses to AZD1222 COVID-19 vaccine. Sequencing was performed with immunoSEQ multiplex PCR; in TCRdb, only in-frame clones are kept and a portion is missing. The sample gives 85,000 to 130,000 clones, around nine tenths of which show up once; about 3.3% is in the top ten. Sample: peripheral blood, taken on day 0 of AZD1222 vaccination. Receptor source: an adult in good health.

This clone showed up just once. V gene TRBV6-1 combines with J gene TRBJ1-2, with D unclear. The V end was cut by 2 bases, the J end by 2 bases, with 15 bases between. The CDR3 length is 16 residues. Per the germline V gene, CDR1 is MNHNS and CDR2 is SASEGT. CDR3 nucleotide sequence: TGTGCCAGCAGTGAAATTGTGGGGAGGAAGAACTATGGCTACACCTTC. Amino acid sequence: CASSEIVGRKNYGYTF.

This rearrangement joins TRBV2 to TRBJ2-7; 10 bases map to TRBD1. The germline gives CDR1 SNHLY, CDR2 FYNNEI. This CDR3 is built from 15 residues. The V segment lost 8 bases and the J segment 4 bases; nucleotides outside the gene matches: 11. As DNA, the CDR3 is TGTGCCAGCCAGATCCCGGGACAGGGGATTTACGAGCAGTACTTC. It encodes CASQIPGQGIYEQYF. The full variable domain, with the rest looked up from reference TRBV2 and TRBJ2-7, is EPEVTQTPSHQVTQMGQEVILRCVPISNHLYFYWYRQILGQKVEFLVSFYNNEISEKSEIFDDQFSVERPDGSNFTLKIRSTKLEDSAMYFCASQIPGQGIYEQYFGPGTRLTVT.

V and J are TRBV7-3 and TRBJ1-2, with a possible D match to TRBD1 (5 bases). Germline V gene data show CDR1 as SGHTA and CDR2 as FQGTGA. There are 12 residues in the CDR3. Trimming cost V 1 base and J 7 bases, with 7 bases left between them. CDR3 nucleotide sequence: TGTGCCAGCAGCTTAAATGGGGGTGGCTACACCTTC. Translation: CASSLNGGGYTF.

The rearrangement joins TRBV7-6 to TRBJ2-7; 11 nucleotides align to TRBD2. Germline trimming cut 4 bases from V and 4 bases from J; bases unmatched to any gene: 6. Germline V CDR1 and CDR2: SGHVS, FNYEAQ. The CDR3 runs 15 residues. The DNA of the CDR3 is TGTGCCAGCAGCTCTCGTAGCGGGGGGGCTTACGAGCAGTACTTC. Its translation is CASSSRSGGAYEQYF.